This T cell receptor beta chain comes out of a study of cytomegalovirus exposure and HLA in healthy donors. The V segment lost 3 bases and the J segment 5 bases; nucleotides outside the gene matches: 5. The CDR3 extends over 14 amino acids. Germline-derived CDR1 and CDR2 are WNHNN and SYGVQD (reference sequence). The PCR ran on 60 Vbeta and 13 Jbeta primers. Clones were read by immunoSEQ multiplex PCR, and TCRdb kept only the in-frame ones, dropping some. Its table lists about 140,000 clones. The sequence derives from a woman aged 18-35 years in good health and CMV-seronegative. V gene TRBV10-1 combines with J gene TRBJ2-3; 7 bases line up with TRBD2. Specimen: PBMCs. This chain's CDR3 is CASSDGGSIDTQYF. CDR3 bases: TGCGCCAGCAGTGATGGCGGGAGTATAGATACGCAGTATTTT.